These 27 T cell receptor beta chains share one sample of origin, sequenced in a study of T cell repertoires in cytomegalovirus infection. One entry per CDR3 protein, called by TCRdb with MiXCR from the reads. The sample has 200,000 or so distinct CDR3 sequences, less than 50% seen once. For these TCRs, the target antigens are not known. This specimen consisted of CD8+ T cells from cultured PBMCs, obtained from culture after CMV antigen stimulation. The receptor source for this set is a human donor in good health (CMV status not recorded). Some clones in this sample may be carry-over from other donors' samples.

Regarding this clonotype: Germline is not matched at one junction end, which may reflect a read error. V is TRBV13 and J is TRBJ2-7, with 9 nucleotides matching TRBD1. Germline-derived CDR1 and CDR2 are PRHDT and FYEKMQ (reference sequence). The CDR3 has 14 amino acids. As DNA, the CDR3 is TGTGCCGGCAGCATTTGGACAGGGGCCTACGAGCAGTACTTC. Translation gives CAGSIWTGAYEQYF. Full variable domain (rest looked up from reference TRBV13 and TRBJ2-7): AAGVIQSPRHLIKEKRETATLKCYPIPRHDTVYWYQQGPGQDPQFLISFYEKMQSDKGSIPDRFSAQQFSDYHSELNMSSLELGDSALYFCAGSIWTGAYEQYFGPGTRLTVT.

This clonotype appeared a few times. The rearrangement links TRBV11-2 to TRBJ2-3; the D call may be TRBD1 or TRBD2 (6 bases each). Trimming pared 7 bases from V and 2 bases from J, leaving 22 bases between. From germline, CDR1 is SGHAT and CDR2 FQNNGV. The CDR3 totals 17 residues. The CDR3 DNA is TGTGCCAGCATCGCTAGAAGGGGGGTATCATCCACAGATACGCAGTATTTT. It translates to CASIARRGVSSTDTQYF.

This clonotype was seen only a few times. The chain employs TRBV7-8 and TRBJ1-1; 7 bases agree with TRBD1. This CDR3 is built from 17 residues. Germline values: CDR1 SGHVS, CDR2 FQNEAQ. V shed 1 base, J shed 4 bases, and the junction held 12 bases outside the gene matches. The CDR3 DNA reads as TGTGCCAGCAGCTTAGACTCCCGACAGGGTTTAGGCACTGAAGCTTTCTTT. It is translated as CASSLDSRQGLGTEAFF.

This clonotype was seen only a few times. The genes are TRBV7-9 and TRBJ2-7, with 7 bases identical to TRBD1. The CDR3 extends over 14 amino acids. The V gene's germline CDR1 is SEHNR and CDR2 FQNEAQ (reference sequence). Trimming at V came to 1 base and at J to 6 bases, leaving 6 bases not matched to a gene. The CDR3 bases are TGTGCCAGCAGCTTAGACCCCGGGACAGCCGAGCAGTACTTC. Encoded protein: CASSLDPGTAEQYF. Together with reference TRBV7-9 and TRBJ2-7, the CDR3 gives the full variable domain: DTGVSQNPRHKITKRGQNVTFRCDPISEHNRLYWYRQTLGQGPEFLTYFQNEAQLEKSRLLSDRFSAERPKGSFSTLEIQRTEQGDSAMYLCASSLDPGTAEQYFGPGTRLTVT.

The gene calls are TRBV6-5 and TRBJ2-7; 9 bases map to TRBD1. J lost 5 bases, V lost 5 bases, and 7 bases had no gene match. CDR1 and CDR2 from the germline V gene are MNHEY and SVGAGI. The CDR3 runs 14 residues. CDR3 bases: TGTGCCAGCAGTACGACAGGGGGTCGAAACGAGCAGTACTTC. The encoded protein is CASSTTGGRNEQYF.

This clonotype occurred a few times. V usage is TRBV7-9 and J usage is TRBJ2-7; 9 bases agree with TRBD1. CDR3 length: 16 residues. The J segment lost 5 bases and the V segment lost 5 bases, leaving 13 bases of the junction unmatched. CDR1 SEHNR and CDR2 FQNEAQ come from the germline V gene (reference sequence). The CDR3 region is CASSTNRGRNPHEQYF. The DNA for the CDR3 is TGTGCCAGCAGCACAAACAGGGGGCGAAACCCCCACGAGCAGTACTTC.

This clonotype has only a few counts. V usage is TRBV7-8 and J usage is TRBJ2-1; 7 bases are shared with TRBD2. V dropped 1 base and J dropped 5; count of bases not matched to a gene: 14. This CDR3 spans 18 amino acids. CDR1 SGHVS and CDR2 FQNEAQ come from the germline V gene. The CDR3 reads CASSLVEGSLAEDNEQFF. DNA of the CDR3: TGTGCCAGCAGCTTAGTAGAGGGCAGCCTAGCGGAGGACAATGAGCAGTTCTTC.

This clonotype was observed a handful of times. This chain links TRBV7-9 with TRBJ2-2, with 10 bases matching TRBD2. Germline lookup yields CDR1 SEHNR and CDR2 FQNEAQ (reference sequence). The trim removed 5 bases at V and 6 bases at J, leaving 9 bases unmatched. This CDR3 region has 16 residues. The CDR3 loop is CASSASSGSLAGELFF. CDR3 bases: TGTGCCAGCAGCGCTTCTAGCGGGAGTTTGGCCGGGGAGCTGTTTTTT.

In its sample, this clonotype was seen a few times. V gene TRBV7-7 combines with J gene TRBJ2-2; tentative D call: TRBD1 (5 bases). V dropped 5 bases and J dropped 3 bases, with 13 bases sitting between them. Germline V gene lookup returns CDR1 SSHAT and CDR2 FNYEAQ (reference sequence). The CDR3 loop spans 15 amino acids. The DNA of the CDR3 is TGTGCCAGCAGCCCCGCTTCAGGGCACACCGGGGAGCTGTTTTTT. Its translation: CASSPASGHTGELFF.

This clonotype turned up a few times. The chain is built from TRBV12-3 or TRBV12-4 and TRBJ1-1; D is perhaps TRBD1 (5 bases). Trimming took 2 bases from V and 0 from J, leaving 10 bases between them. This CDR3 contains 15 residues. The CDR3 nucleotides read TGTGCCAGCAGTTTACCGGGGACCCTGAACACTGAAGCTTTCTTT. It specifies CASSLPGTLNTEAFF.

J is TRBJ1-1 and V is TRBV7-2; D gene unclear. V lost 2 bases and J lost 5, with 9 bases in between. Germline-derived CDR1 and CDR2 are SGHTA and FQGNSA. CDR3 length equals 13 residues. The CDR3 DNA sequence: TGTGCCAGCAGCTTAACCCCGGGGACTGAAGCTTTCTTT. Its protein product is CASSLTPGTEAFF.

This clonotype was counted between two and nine times. The chain links TRBV7-6 to TRBJ2-7; TRBD1 matches 7 bases. The CDR3 consists of 14 residues. The ends lost 4 bases at V and 0 bases at J; junction bases unmatched: 3. Germline CDR1 and CDR2: SGHVS and FNYEAQ. DNA for the CDR3: TGTGCCAGCAGCTCACAGGGGAGCTCCTACGAGCAGTACTTC. This gives the protein CASSSQGSSYEQYF.

This clonotype was detected only a few times. The chain is built from TRBV5-6 and TRBJ2-3; TRBD2 matches at 13 bases. From germline, CDR1 is SGHDT and CDR2 YYEEEE. V trimming: 2 bases; J trimming: 6 bases; junction bases outside the gene matches: 9. The length of the CDR3 is 17 residues. Here the CDR3 reads CASSFPPGLAGLDTQYF. The CDR3 coding sequence is TGTGCCAGCAGCTTCCCTCCGGGACTAGCGGGATTGGATACGCAGTATTTT.

This chain connects TRBV10-3 to TRBJ2-2, with a weak D call TRBD2 (6 bases). The CDR3 has 16 amino acids. The V gene's germline CDR1 is ENHRY and CDR2 SYGVKD. V lost 0 bases, J lost 0 bases, and 8 bases lay in between. CDR3 nucleotides: TGTGCCATCAGTGAGTCTGGGGGGACGAACACCGGGGAGCTGTTTTTT. It is translated as CAISESGGTNTGELFF.

V gene TRBV4-1 combines with J gene TRBJ1-1, with D tentatively TRBD1 (5 bases). The CDR3 spans 14 residues. Germline CDR1 MGHRA, CDR2 YSYEKL. The V end was cut by 3 bases, the J end by 0 bases, with 8 bases between. The CDR3 protein is CASSHPTVNTEAFF. The CDR3 DNA reads TGCGCCAGCAGCCACCCGACAGTGAACACTGAAGCTTTCTTT.

This clonotype was seen many times. The DNA of the CDR3 is TGTGCCAGCAGGCCCGGGACGGCGAGCAATCAGCCCCAGCATTTT. It encodes CASRPGTASNQPQHF. The chain links TRBV2 to TRBJ1-5, with D possibly being TRBD1 (5 bases). The ends were cut back, 6 bases at V and 1 base at J, with 13 bases in the middle. This CDR3 has 15 amino acids. Germline V gene lookup returns CDR1 SNHLY and CDR2 FYNNEI.

The V gene is TRBV11-2, the J gene TRBJ2-3, with D tentatively TRBD1 (5 bases). This CDR3 contains 15 residues. From germline, CDR1 is SGHAT and CDR2 FQNNGV. V lost 1 base and J 5 bases, leaving 13 bases between the germline ends. The CDR3 region is CASSLGAREGDTQYF. The DNA of the CDR3 is TGTGCCAGCAGCTTAGGCGCCAGGGAAGGAGATACGCAGTATTTT.

This chain uses TRBV5-5 with TRBJ2-1, with 11 bases identical to TRBD2. Germline CDR1 and CDR2: SGHKS and YYEKEE (reference sequence). Trimming cost V 0 bases and J 4 bases; bases outside gene matches: 6. This CDR3 has 17 residues. This chain's CDR3 is CASSLVASGGRYNEQFF. The CDR3 nucleotides read TGTGCCAGCAGCTTGGTGGCTAGCGGGGGGAGATACAATGAGCAGTTCTTC.

The V gene is TRBV27, the J gene TRBJ2-1; 12 bases match TRBD2. The CDR3 length is 14 residues. CDR1 is MNHEY, CDR2 SMNVEV, per germline (reference sequence). V shed 6 bases, J shed 8 bases, and the junction held 5 bases outside the gene matches. CDR3 coding DNA: TGTGCCAGCAGCCCTCGGACTAGCGGGGATGAGCAGTTCTTC. It codes for CASSPRTSGDEQFF.

The chain uses TRBV5-1 and TRBJ1-2; no clear D gene. This CDR3 contains 12 residues. Germline CDR1 is SGHRS and CDR2 is YFSETQ. Trimming cost V 1 base and J 5 bases, with 6 bases left between them. For the CDR3, the DNA is TGCGCCAGCAGCTTGATCCCATATGGCTACACCTTC. This codes for CASSLIPYGYTF.

The chain links TRBV12-3 or TRBV12-4 to TRBJ1-1, with a tentative D call TRBD1 (6 bases). The V and J ends lost 1 base and 6 bases respectively, with 12 bases between them. The CDR3 has 14 residues. The CDR3 is CASSLGGAPAEAFF. CDR3 nucleotide sequence: TGTGCCAGCAGTTTAGGGGGGGCCCCGGCTGAAGCTTTCTTT.

This clonotype occurred a few times. The chain couples TRBV7-2 to TRBJ2-3, with D perhaps matching TRBD2 (5 bases). The CDR3 is 13 residues long. V was cut by 7 bases and J by 6 bases, with 14 bases left in between. CDR1 and CDR2 (germline): SGHTA, FQGNSA. Written as DNA, the CDR3 is TGTGCCAGCACCGACCGTAAGCGGGATACGCAGTATTTT. Translated: CASTDRKRDTQYF.

In this sample, this clonotype turned up many times. The chain joins TRBV2 to TRBJ1-5; D remains unclear. V was shortened by 3 bases and J by 0 bases, with 9 bases between the two germline ends. The CDR3 runs 15 residues. Germline loops: CDR1 SNHLY, CDR2 FYNNEI. Here the CDR3 DNA reads TGTGCCAGCAGTGAGCCCGGAAGTAGCAATCAGCCCCAGCATTTT. Translated: CASSEPGSSNQPQHF.

There are a few counts of this clonotype. CDR3 amino acids: CASSSTGGGYEQYF. The DNA for the CDR3 is TGTGCCAGCAGTTCGACAGGGGGCGGCTACGAGCAGTACTTC. The chain joins TRBV28 to TRBJ2-7, with 10 bases identical to TRBD1. The CDR3 consists of 14 residues. CDR1 is MDHEN, CDR2 SYDVKM, per germline. The V segment lost 4 bases and the J segment 3 bases; nucleotides outside the gene matches: 3.

This clonotype was seen a handful of times. As DNA, the CDR3 is TGTGCCAGCAGCCGTGGTAAGACCTCAGCTTTCTTT. It codes for CASSRGKTSAFF. This sequence joins TRBV7-9 and TRBJ1-1; D remains unclear. Trimming removed 5 bases at V and 10 bases at J, with 14 bases between. Germline V gives CDR1 SEHNR, CDR2 FQNEAQ (reference sequence). The CDR3 is 12 residues long. The complete variable domain, with remaining parts taken from reference TRBV7-9 and TRBJ1-1, reads DTGVSQNPRHKITKRGQNVTFRCDPISEHNRLYWYRQTLGQGPEFLTYFQNEAQLEKSRLLSDRFSAERPKGSFSTLEIQRTEQGDSAMYLCASSRGKTSAFFGQGTRLTVV.

The chain is built from TRBV20-1 and TRBJ1-1; D gene uncertain. Per germline, CDR1 DFQATT and CDR2 SNEGSKA (reference sequence). V was pared by 4 bases and J by 3 bases, with 18 bases between. The CDR3 has 15 residues. The CDR3 here is CSANPFDGPHTEAFF. Here the CDR3 DNA reads TGCAGTGCTAACCCATTCGACGGGCCGCACACTGAAGCTTTCTTT.

This clonotype was seen a handful of times. The V call is TRBV9, the J call TRBJ2-3; maybe TRBD2 (6 bases). The CDR3 totals 15 residues. The germline V gene encodes CDR1 SGDLS and CDR2 YYNGEE. V was clipped by 3 bases and J by 4 bases, with 15 bases between them. The CDR3 region has the DNA TGTGCCAGCAGCGAGGGTGCAGGGAGGTCAGATACGCAGTATTTT. Protein: CASSEGAGRSDTQYF.